This entry lists 13 T cell receptor beta chains sequenced from one sample in a study of early T cells in non-severe SARS-CoV-2 infection (dated by TCRdb to 2020 to 2023). Library generation was performed with 5' RACE. Sequencing instrument: NextSeq 500. TCRdb handled the public reads itself, with Q25 trimming in fastp and clone calling in MiXCR, and kept productive beta chains. Each CDR3 protein appears once, grouped with its most common genes and DNA. The sample records approximately 39,000 distinct CDR3 sequences, 6% to 8% of which are singletons. Under 30% of the sample belongs to the ten largest clones. Sample: whole blood, taken at baseline. These TCRs come from an adult who was a healthcare worker with PCR-confirmed SARS-CoV-2 infection or an uninfected control (not recorded which).

By share, this clonotype counts as medium-sized. The chain combines TRBV7-6 with TRBJ1-3; D might be TRBD1 (6 bases). The CDR3 sequence is 18 residues long. V gave up 0 bases and J gave up 0 bases, with 15 bases separating them. Per germline, CDR1 SGHVS and CDR2 FNYEAQ. In DNA, the CDR3 is TGTGCCAGCAGCTTAGCGCCGGGGGGGCCGACCTCTGGAAACACCATATATTTT. This encodes CASSLAPGGPTSGNTIYF.

In its sample, this clonotype was seen many times. The genes are TRBV6-2 or TRBV6-3 and TRBJ2-3; 7 bases fit TRBD1. Per germline, CDR1 MNHEY and CDR2 SVGEGT. CDR3 size: 16 residues. J gave up 2 bases and V 7 bases, and 12 bases lay outside the gene matches. The CDR3 sequence is CASKGALSGNTDTQYF. CDR3 DNA: TGTGCCAGCAAGGGGGCCTTGAGCGGTAACACAGATACGCAGTATTTT.

This clonotype appeared a few times. The chain couples TRBV7-2 to TRBJ2-3; tentative D call: TRBD1 (8 bases). V lost 6 bases and J 0 bases, leaving 10 bases between the germline ends. This CDR3 comprises 14 residues. Germline CDR1 reads SGHTA; CDR2 reads FQGNSA. The DNA of the CDR3 is TGTGCCAGCAGACAGGGGGGGAGCACAGATACGCAGTATTTT. This translates into CASRQGGSTDTQYF.

This clonotype was seen a handful of times. The V gene is TRBV6-1, the J gene TRBJ2-4, with 7 bases that match TRBD1. Germline assignment: CDR1 MNHNS and CDR2 SASEGT. Unmatched junction bases numbered 5, after V lost 2 bases and J lost 7 bases. This CDR3 region has 14 residues. Here the CDR3 reads CASSEQGDSNIQYF. The CDR3 DNA is TGTGCCAGCAGTGAACAGGGGGACAGTAACATTCAGTACTTC.

This clonotype has just a few counts. The chain is built from TRBV11-2 and TRBJ2-1; TRBD1 or TRBD2 may be the D gene (5 bases each). Germline V gene lookup returns CDR1 SGHAT and CDR2 FQNNGV. V lost 3 bases and J lost 4, with 16 bases in between. The CDR3 has 16 amino acids. The CDR3 nucleotides are TGTGCCAGCAGCTTTACGGGGACCCCGAGGTACAATGAGCAGTTCTTC. Its translation: CASSFTGTPRYNEQFF.

This clonotype was found a few times. CDR3 sequence reads: CASSPNRLWGQGNYEQYF. The CDR3, as DNA: TGTGCCAGCAGTCCCAATCGGTTGTGGGGACAGGGTAACTACGAGCAGTACTTC. The gene calls are TRBV6-2 or TRBV6-3 and TRBJ2-7, with 9 bases aligning to TRBD1. J gave up 3 bases and V 5 bases, and 17 bases lay outside the gene matches. CDR3 length: 18 residues. Germline V gives CDR1 MNHEY, CDR2 SVGEGT.

This clonotype was seen many times. This chain joins TRBV11-2 and TRBJ2-5; no definite D call. This CDR3 has 11 residues. The germline gives CDR1 SGHAT, CDR2 FQNNGV. Trimming removed 6 bases from V and 5 bases from J, with 7 bases in between. CDR3 nucleotides: TGTGCCAGCAGAATCAGCGAGACCCAGTACTTC. This codes for CASRISETQYF. Combining the CDR3 with reference TRBV11-2 and TRBJ2-5 gives the whole variable domain EAGVAQSPRYKIIEKRQSVAFWCNPISGHATLYWYQQILGQGPKLLIQFQNNGVVDDSQLPKDRFSAERLKGVDSTLKIQPAKLEDSAVYLCASRISETQYFGPGTRLLVL.

This chain links TRBV18 with TRBJ1-2; D perhaps matches TRBD1 (6 bases). Trimming pared 3 bases from V and 7 bases from J, leaving 12 bases between. This CDR3 spans 13 amino acids. Germline V gene lookup returns CDR1 KGHSH and CDR2 LQKENI. The CDR3 here is CASSPSGAFGYTF. The CDR3 DNA reads TGTGCCAGCTCACCGTCAGGGGCCTTTGGCTACACCTTC.

This clonotype was recorded at least ten times. The rearrangement joins TRBV2 to TRBJ2-1, with 7 bases that match TRBD2. The CDR3 sequence is 14 residues long. CDR1 is SNHLY, CDR2 FYNNEI, per germline. V lost 7 bases, J lost 1 base, and 4 bases stayed unmatched. In nucleotides, the CDR3 is TGTGCCAGCAATCGGGGGGAGTCCTACAATGAGCAGTTCTTC. It encodes CASNRGESYNEQFF. Using reference TRBV2 and TRBJ2-1 for the parts outside the CDR3, the full variable domain is EPEVTQTPSHQVTQMGQEVILRCVPISNHLYFYWYRQILGQKVEFLVSFYNNEISEKSEIFDDQFSVERPDGSNFTLKIRSTKLEDSAMYFCASNRGESYNEQFFGPGTRLTVL.

The sample holds many counts of this clonotype. The chain joins TRBV20-1 to TRBJ1-5, with TRBD1 as a possible D gene (6 bases). The germline CDR1 and CDR2 sequences are DFQATT and SNEGSKA (reference sequence). With 1 base removed from V and 0 bases from J, the gap between germline ends came to 7 bases. The CDR3 has 14 amino acids. The CDR3 DNA follows: TGCAGTGCTAGAGGGGGGGCTAGCAATCAGCCCCAGCATTTT. It yields the protein CSARGGASNQPQHF.

This clonotype has a handful of counts. The J gene is TRBJ2-1, the V gene TRBV18, with a possible D match to TRBD2 (6 bases). V lost 8 bases and J 7 bases, leaving 15 bases between the germline ends. Germline CDR1 KGHSH, CDR2 LQKENI. The CDR3 is 13 residues long. CDR3 in amino acids: CASRLDVENEQFF. In DNA form, the CDR3 reads TGTGCCAGCCGACTAGACGTAGAGAATGAGCAGTTCTTC.

The chain couples TRBV19 to TRBJ1-5, with TRBD1 matching over 8 bases. Germline CDR1 LNHDA, CDR2 SQIVND (reference sequence). With V trimmed by 3 bases and J by 3 bases, 7 bases remained unmatched. There are 16 residues in the CDR3. For the CDR3, the DNA is TGTGCCAGTAGTATGGACAGGGCCTGGGACAATCAGCCCCAGCATTTT. It translates to CASSMDRAWDNQPQHF.

This clonotype appeared many times. J is TRBJ2-7 and V is TRBV28; D may be TRBD1 or TRBD2 (5 bases each). This CDR3 has 13 residues. Trimming shortened V by 3 bases and J by 7 bases, and 13 bases separated the two germline ends. Germline CDR1 is MDHEN and CDR2 is SYDVKM. The DNA of the CDR3 is TGTGCCAGCAGTTTTGGGGGACCCGGGGAGCAGTACTTC. Translating gives CASSFGGPGEQYF.